This TCR beta chain came from a study of T cells in Graves' hyperthyroidism and ophthalmopathy. This clonotype was observed a few times. Its antigen is unidentified. The germline V gene encodes CDR1 DFQATT and CDR2 SNEGSKA (reference sequence). The ends were cut back, 4 bases at V and 3 bases at J, with 4 bases in the middle. The CDR3 runs 11 residues. Those with hyperthyroidism were 18 to 65 years old, newly diagnosed, and ill for under 2 months. In making diagnoses, clinical symptoms, serum thyroxine and TRAb, thyroid ultrasound and orbital computed tomography were all used. Findings of the study overall: Blood held most thyroid clonotypes expanded above 0.001 frequency.

There were TCR beta CDR3 regions amplified from RNA transcripts. With the HTBI primer set, the TCR CDR3 went through a first round of RT-PCR. TCRdb reanalysed the multiplex PCR reads using MiXCR and keeps one entry per CDR3 protein. The sample consists of approximately 560,000 distinct CDR3 sequences, 35% to 55% of them appearing once. The V call is TRBV20-1, the J call TRBJ1-3; D gene unclear. Sequenced material: peripheral blood or thyroid tissue (not recorded which). The clonotype originates from a woman younger than 30 with Graves' hyperthyroidism. CDR3 in amino acids: CSATIGNTIYF. The CDR3 region has the DNA TGCAGTGCTACAATTGGAAACACCATATATTTT.